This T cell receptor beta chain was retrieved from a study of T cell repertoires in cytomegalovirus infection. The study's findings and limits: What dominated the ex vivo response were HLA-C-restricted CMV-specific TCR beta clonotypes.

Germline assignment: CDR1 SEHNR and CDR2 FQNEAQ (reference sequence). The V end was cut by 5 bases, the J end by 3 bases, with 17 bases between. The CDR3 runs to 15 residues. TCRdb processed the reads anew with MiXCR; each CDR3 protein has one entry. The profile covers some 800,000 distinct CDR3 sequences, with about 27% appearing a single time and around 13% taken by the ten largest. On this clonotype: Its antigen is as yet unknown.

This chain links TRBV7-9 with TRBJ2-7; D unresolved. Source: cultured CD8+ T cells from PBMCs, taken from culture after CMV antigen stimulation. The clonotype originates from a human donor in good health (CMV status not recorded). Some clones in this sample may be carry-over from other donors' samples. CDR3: CASSTDGPTLYEQYF. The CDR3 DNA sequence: TGTGCCAGCAGCACAGACGGACCCACCCTCTACGAGCAGTACTTC. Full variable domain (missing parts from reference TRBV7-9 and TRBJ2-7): DTGVSQNPRHKITKRGQNVTFRCDPISEHNRLYWYRQTLGQGPEFLTYFQNEAQLEKSRLLSDRFSAERPKGSFSTLEIQRTEQGDSAMYLCASSTDGPTLYEQYFGPGTRLTVT.